These 27 T cell receptor beta chains share one sample of origin, sequenced in a study of response to subunit inactivated influenza vaccine. MiXCR, run by TCRdb on the RT-PCR reads, gives a single entry per CDR3 protein. The sample lists about 190,000 distinct CDR3 sequences, about 15% occurring once. Here the sequenced sample was CD8+ T cells sorted from PBMCs, taken about 5 days after vaccination. These receptors all come from a man aged 45-65 years who received an inactivated influenza vaccine.

This clonotype appeared many times. The CDR3 sequence: CASSWGQGNEKLFF. The CDR3 region has the DNA TGTGCCAGCAGTTGGGGACAGGGGAATGAAAAACTGTTTTTT. The chain recombines TRBV28 with TRBJ1-4; the match to TRBD1 covers 10 bases. CDR3 length: 14 amino acids. In germline, CDR1 is MDHEN, CDR2 SYDVKM. V was pared by 4 bases and J by 5 bases, with 1 base of the junction left unmatched.

This clonotype was seen more than once but under ten times. The chain is built from TRBV7-8 and TRBJ2-4; 10 nucleotides agree with TRBD1. Germline values: CDR1 SGHVS, CDR2 FQNEAQ. The J segment lost 5 bases and the V segment lost 5 bases, leaving 3 bases of the junction unmatched. The CDR3 runs to 14 residues. This chain's CDR3 is CASSLGTGENIQYF. The CDR3 coding sequence is TGTGCCAGCAGCCTCGGGACAGGGGAAAACATTCAGTACTTC.

The chain recombines TRBV15 with TRBJ2-3; D not certain. The CDR3 has 13 amino acids. The V gene lost 0 bases and the J gene lost 6 bases, with 7 bases spanning the gap. Germline V gives CDR1 LNHNV, CDR2 YYDKDF (reference sequence). CDR3 region: CATSREAWDTQYF. CDR3 sequence (DNA): TGTGCCACCAGCAGAGAGGCTTGGGATACGCAGTATTTT.

In its sample, this clonotype was seen once. J is TRBJ1-1 and V is TRBV12-3 or TRBV12-4; D gene unclear. The length of the CDR3 is 14 residues. Trimming shortened V by 0 bases and J by 10 bases, and 15 bases separated the two germline ends. In DNA, the CDR3 is TGTGCCAGCAGTTTAGCCTACAGTGGGTTGGGAGCTTTCTTT. This gives the protein CASSLAYSGLGAFF.

This clonotype came up many times. The chain carries TRBV7-9 and TRBJ2-7, with 9 bases identical to TRBD1. CDR3 size: 14 residues. J was trimmed by 3 bases and V by 4 bases; bases with no gene match: 4. In germline, CDR1 is SEHNR, CDR2 FQNEAQ (reference sequence). This chain's CDR3 is CASSSRQGDYEQYF. The CDR3 nucleotides read TGTGCCAGCAGCTCCAGACAGGGGGACTACGAGCAGTACTTC.

There are many counts of this clonotype. The V gene is TRBV11-2, the J gene TRBJ1-5; D gene uncertain. CDR1 is SGHAT and CDR2 is FQNNGV in the germline V gene. The CDR3 sequence is 17 residues long. V lost 0 bases and J 0 bases, leaving 12 bases between the germline ends. The DNA of the CDR3 is TGTGCCAGCAGCTTAGATTCCGGCACAGATAGCAATCAGCCCCAGCATTTT. It yields the protein CASSLDSGTDSNQPQHF. The full variable domain, with the rest looked up from reference TRBV11-2 and TRBJ1-5, is EAGVAQSPRYKIIEKRQSVAFWCNPISGHATLYWYQQILGQGPKLLIQFQNNGVVDDSQLPKDRFSAERLKGVDSTLKIQPAKLEDSAVYLCASSLDSGTDSNQPQHFGDGTRLSIL.

This clonotype was picked up a small number of times. The gene calls are TRBV12-3 or TRBV12-4 and TRBJ1-1; D is unclear. The CDR3 consists of 12 residues. The V end was cut by 5 bases, the J end by 14 bases, with 18 bases between. Here the CDR3 DNA reads TGTGCCAGCAGTCCCGGTAACGCCATCCTCTTCTTT. It yields the protein CASSPGNAILFF.

The J gene is TRBJ1-6, the V gene TRBV7-9, with D possibly TRBD1 on 5 matching bases. The CDR3 extends over 15 amino acids. V was pared by 5 bases and J by 6 bases, with 14 bases between. Germline CDR1 and CDR2: SEHNR and FQNEAQ (reference sequence). CDR3 in amino acids: CASSGRWQGNSPLHF. The DNA for the CDR3 is TGTGCCAGCAGCGGGCGGTGGCAGGGTAATTCACCCCTCCACTTT.

This chain connects TRBV19 to TRBJ2-1; 7 bases are shared with TRBD2. Germline trimming cut 5 bases from V and 9 bases from J; bases unmatched to any gene: 10. CDR3 length: 14 amino acids. Germline V lookup: CDR1 LNHDA, CDR2 SQIVND (reference sequence). CDR3 protein: CASSSLGGVGEQFF. In nucleotides, the CDR3 is TGTGCCAGTAGTTCCTTGGGGGGGGTGGGTGAGCAGTTCTTC.

This clonotype was observed a few times. J is TRBJ2-2 and V is TRBV12-3 or TRBV12-4, with 7 positions matching TRBD1. This CDR3 comprises 13 residues. V lost 6 bases, J lost 7 bases, and 5 bases stayed unmatched. The CDR3 nucleotides are TGTGCCAGCAGCCAGACAGGGTTCGGGGAGCTGTTTTTT. This encodes CASSQTGFGELFF.

Worth noting for this clonotype: A single base separates this from a much larger clone, so it may be a read error. The CDR3 reads CASSLGPYGEQFF. The CDR3, as DNA: TGTGCCAGCAGTTTAGGCCCATATGGGGAGCAGTTCTTC. The gene calls are TRBV12-3 or TRBV12-4 and TRBJ2-7; the D is unclear. The J call is uncertain, as TRBJ2-1 better fits the DNA end. This CDR3 has 13 amino acids.

The chain has TRBV18 and TRBJ2-1, with D unclear. With 6 bases removed from V and 9 bases from J, the gap between germline ends came to 12 bases. This CDR3 has 12 residues. Germline V CDR1 and CDR2: KGHSH, LQKENI. The CDR3, as DNA: TGTGCCAGCTCGCTGACTCAGCCTGAGCAGTTCTTC. This codes for CASSLTQPEQFF. Based on the CDR3 plus reference TRBV18 and TRBJ2-1, the full variable domain is NAGVMQNPRHLVRRRGQEARLRCSPMKGHSHVYWYRQLPEEGLKFMVYLQKENIIDESGMPKERFSAEFPKEGPSILRIQQVVRGDSAAYFCASSLTQPEQFFGPGTRLTVL.

The V and J genes are TRBV21-1 and TRBJ2-2; the DNA was not used to check the table's D call, TRBD1. TRBV21-1 is assigned pseudogene status. This CDR3 has 14 amino acids. CDR3 in DNA: TGTGCCAGCAGCTACGGGGCTTCGTCCGGGGAGCTGTTTTTT. Its translation: CASSYGASSGELFF.

The chain couples TRBV2 to TRBJ2-5, with 8 bases identical to TRBD1. The CDR3 contains 17 residues. The ends lost 3 bases at V and 1 base at J; junction bases unmatched: 10. From germline, CDR1 is SNHLY and CDR2 FYNNEI. The CDR3 nucleotides read TGTGCCAGCAGTGACTGGCCGGGACAGGCGATCCAAGAGACCCAGTACTTC. It is translated as CASSDWPGQAIQETQYF. Filled out from reference TRBV2 and TRBJ2-5, the complete variable domain reads EPEVTQTPSHQVTQMGQEVILRCVPISNHLYFYWYRQILGQKVEFLVSFYNNEISEKSEIFDDQFSVERPDGSNFTLKIRSTKLEDSAMYFCASSDWPGQAIQETQYFGPGTRLLVL.

The chain uses TRBV7-6 and TRBJ2-2, with TRBD2 matching 11 bases. The CDR3 runs to 15 residues. Germline V gene data show CDR1 as SGHVS and CDR2 as FNYEAQ. V shed 5 bases, J shed 10 bases, and the junction held 9 bases outside the gene matches. CDR3 bases: TGTGCCAGCAGCCCTTTAGCGGGAGGGTTGGTGGAGCTGTTTTTT. Translation: CASSPLAGGLVELFF.

This clonotype appeared a few times. The chain has TRBV28 and TRBJ2-3, with 7 bases that match TRBD2. With 5 bases clipped from V and 6 bases from J, the junction kept 11 bases outside the gene matches. The length of the CDR3 is 15 residues. Germline loops: CDR1 MDHEN, CDR2 SYDVKM. The CDR3 DNA reads as TGTGCCAGCAGTCTAGATGTCGGGGGGAAGGATACGCAGTATTTT. Translated, it gives CASSLDVGGKDTQYF.

This clonotype has just a few counts. The chain carries TRBV12-3 or TRBV12-4 and TRBJ2-3; 7 bases are a match to TRBD2. V shed 5 bases, J shed 8 bases, and the junction held 7 bases outside the gene matches. The CDR3 length is 13 residues. CDR3 residues: CASSGLERATQYF. Written as DNA, the CDR3 is TGTGCCAGCAGTGGACTAGAACGGGCTACGCAGTATTTT.

The V call is TRBV12-3 or TRBV12-4, the J call TRBJ1-1; TRBD1 is a possible D gene (6 bases). V lost 5 bases and J lost 3, with 13 bases in between. The CDR3 sequence is 14 residues long. CDR3 DNA sequence: TGTGCCAGCAGTCCGTCAACAGGGTACACTGAAGCTTTCTTT. Its protein product is CASSPSTGYTEAFF.

The V call is TRBV6-1, the J call TRBJ2-1; D may correspond to TRBD1 or TRBD2 (5 bases each). Trimming left V 1 base short and J 6 bases short, with 10 bases between. The length of the CDR3 is 14 residues. Germline loops: CDR1 MNHNS, CDR2 SASEGT. Here the CDR3 reads CASSEVGGTNEQFF. In nucleotides, the CDR3 is TGTGCCAGCAGTGAAGTTGGTGGGACCAATGAGCAGTTCTTC.

The CDR3 is CASSKDDGELFF. In nucleotides, the CDR3 is TGTGCCAGCTCGAAGGACGACGGGGAGCTGTTTTTT. The chain joins TRBV18 to TRBJ2-2; unclear D gene. Germline CDR1 and CDR2: KGHSH and LQKENI. V lost 6 bases and J 7 bases, leaving 9 bases between the germline ends. The CDR3 consists of 12 residues.

This clonotype came up a few times. The rearrangement joins TRBV15 to TRBJ2-4; D gene ambiguous. The V end lost 0 bases, the J end lost 1 base, and 7 bases lay between the germline ends. Germline CDR1 reads LNHNV; CDR2 reads YYDKDF (reference sequence). The CDR3 consists of 15 residues. The CDR3 region is CATSRETTAKNIQYF. The DNA of the CDR3 is TGTGCCACCAGCAGAGAGACCACCGCCAAAAACATTCAGTACTTC.

V usage is TRBV10-2 and J usage is TRBJ2-1; D possibly corresponds to TRBD2 (5 bases). CDR3 length: 14 amino acids. The V end was cut by 4 bases, the J end by 0 bases, with 7 bases between. CDR1 WSHSY and CDR2 SAAADI come from the germline V gene. The CDR3 loop is CASSGADSYNEQFF. DNA for the CDR3: TGCGCCAGCAGTGGAGCGGACTCCTACAATGAGCAGTTCTTC.

The table lists this clonotype with a few counts. V usage is TRBV6-1 and J usage is TRBJ2-2; D may be TRBD2 (5 bases). Per the germline V gene, CDR1 is MNHNS and CDR2 is SASEGT. With 2 bases removed from V and 0 bases from J, the gap between germline ends came to 19 bases. The CDR3 contains 19 residues. The CDR3 DNA is TGTGCCAGCAGTGAATTGGCGGGCGGTCACTCGGCGAACACCGGGGAGCTGTTTTTT. This sequence encodes CASSELAGGHSANTGELFF.

This clonotype has a count of ten or more. J is TRBJ2-5 and V is TRBV12-3 or TRBV12-4, with TRBD2 matching 11 bases. The CDR3 has 14 amino acids. With 6 bases clipped from V and 5 bases from J, the junction kept 5 bases outside the gene matches. CDR3 sequence (DNA): TGTGCCAGCAGCGACACTAGCGGGAGTGAGACCCAGTACTTC. The encoded protein is CASSDTSGSETQYF.

J is TRBJ2-7 and V is TRBV7-9; D is perhaps TRBD1 (5 bases). V was trimmed by 3 bases and J by 6 bases, leaving 12 bases between them. The germline gives CDR1 SEHNR, CDR2 FQNEAQ (reference sequence). There are 13 residues in the CDR3. The CDR3 DNA reads TGTGCCAGCAGCTTGGGGCAGGGTCGCGAGCAGTACTTC. It encodes CASSLGQGREQYF. Using reference TRBV7-9 and TRBJ2-7 for the parts outside the CDR3, the full variable domain is DTGVSQNPRHKITKRGQNVTFRCDPISEHNRLYWYRQTLGQGPEFLTYFQNEAQLEKSRLLSDRFSAERPKGSFSTLEIQRTEQGDSAMYLCASSLGQGREQYFGPGTRLTVT.

This clonotype was seen a handful of times. The genes are TRBV10-2 and TRBJ2-1; D remains ambiguous. CDR3 length: 12 amino acids. CDR1 is WSHSY, CDR2 SAAADI, per germline. The V gene lost 2 bases and the J gene lost 5 bases, with 4 bases spanning the gap. Here the CDR3 reads CASSEEDNEQFF. The CDR3 DNA follows: TGCGCCAGCAGTGAGGAAGACAATGAGCAGTTCTTC.

This clonotype occurred a few times. The chain couples TRBV6-5 to TRBJ2-7; tentative D call: TRBD2 (6 bases). This CDR3 is 16 amino acids long. The germline V gene encodes CDR1 MNHEY and CDR2 SVGAGI. The V and J ends lost 0 bases and 2 bases respectively, with 14 bases between them. The CDR3 DNA reads as TGTGCCAGCAGTTACTCGAGGGCCGGCGGGGCCTACGAGCAGTACTTC. This encodes CASSYSRAGGAYEQYF.